These T cell receptor beta chains were read from a single sample in a study of blood T cell repertoires in COVID-19. The assay was immunoSEQ multiplex PCR, and TCRdb's table has in-frame clones only and misses some. The sample has 200,000 to 250,000 clones; more than 70% are singletons. Sample: PBMCs or T cells enriched from blood (not recorded which). Every receptor here comes from a man between 25 and 39 years old with acute COVID-19. The CDR3 runs from the conserved cysteine through the conserved F or W. The D gene is left open where the match is weak. Clone size is given for some rows only: seen once, a few or many times, or a class if the clone is expanded.

D	V	J	size	CDR3	DNA
TRBD2	TRBV18	TRBJ2-1	NA	CASSRSGANNEQFF	TGTGCCAGCTCACGTAGCGGGGCCAACAATGAGCAGTTCTTC
NA	TRBV7-2	TRBJ1-2	NA	CASSLAAGLNYGYTF	TGTGCCAGCAGCTTAGCGGCAGGGTTGAACTATGGCTACACCTTC
TRBD2	TRBV11-2	TRBJ2-7	NA	CASSFGASGAYEQYF	TGTGCCAGCAGCTTTGGGGCTAGCGGGGCCTACGAGCAGTACTTC
NA	TRBV5-3	TRBJ1-2	NA	CARSVFSGLYGYTF	TGTGCCAGAAGCGTGTTTTCAGGGCTCTATGGCTACACCTTC
NA	TRBV27	TRBJ2-5	NA	CASSPGLRGQETQYF	TGTGCCAGCAGTCCCGGTTTAAGGGGGCAAGAGACCCAGTACTTC
TRBD1	TRBV3-1/TRBV3-2	TRBJ2-1	NA	CASSQDSPGQGAFGTYNEQFF	TGTGCCAGCAGCCAAGACTCTCCGGGACAGGGGGCGTTTGGAACCTACAATGAGCAGTTCTTC
NA	TRBV28	TRBJ2-1	NA	CASSFLSGSSYNEQFF	TGTGCCAGCAGTTTCCTCTCCGGGAGCTCCTACAATGAGCAGTTCTTC
NA	TRBV27	TRBJ2-7	NA	CASRLTSGGYYEQYF	TGTGCCAGCAGGTTAACGTCCGGCGGATACTACGAGCAGTACTTC
NA	TRBV15	TRBJ1-1	once	CATSVDPQGMNTEAFF	TGTGCCACCAGCGTAGACCCACAGGGAATGAACACTGAAGCTTTCTTT
NA	TRBV3-1/TRBV3-2	TRBJ1-1	NA	CASSRPDRMNTEAFF	TGTGCCAGCAGCCGGCCAGACAGGATGAACACTGAAGCTTTCTTT
TRBD2	TRBV7-7	TRBJ2-2	few	CASSLGGGAFTGELFF	TGTGCCAGCAGCTTAGGCGGGGGGGCCTTCACCGGGGAGCTGTTTTTT
TRBD2	TRBV5-1	TRBJ2-5	NA	CASSRIRGGAGETQYF	TGCGCCAGCAGCCGTATTCGCGGGGGGGCTGGAGAGACCCAGTACTTC
NA	TRBV6-5	TRBJ1-5	NA	CASIGGEGRPQHF	TGTGCCAGCATAGGGGGGGAGGGACGGCCCCAGCATTTT
TRBD2	TRBV5-1	TRBJ2-7	once	CASSLRMRGGPPYEQYF	TGCGCCAGCAGCTTGAGAATGCGGGGGGGCCCCCCCTACGAGCAGTACTTC
NA	TRBV28	TRBJ1-2	NA	CASSLSGHYGYTF	TGTGCCAGCAGTTTATCAGGGCACTATGGCTACACCTTC
NA	TRBV10-3	TRBJ1-1	NA	CAISDGGGTEAFF	TGTGCCATCAGTGATGGGGGGGGGACTGAAGCTTTCTTT
NA	TRBV9	TRBJ1-6	NA	CASSPSGVSPLHF	TGTGCCAGCAGTCCTTCCGGGGTCTCACCCCTCCACTTT
NA	TRBV9	TRBJ2-7	once	CASSVTDYSGEQYF	TGTGCCAGCAGCGTAACGGACTACTCTGGCGAGCAGTACTTC
NA	TRBV7-9	TRBJ2-7	NA	CASSLSYEQYF	TGTGCCAGCAGTCTCTCCTACGAGCAGTACTTC
TRBD1	TRBV6-5	TRBJ1-2	NA	CASRNPEDRGNTF	TGTGCCAGCAGAAACCCAGAGGACAGGGGCAACACCTTC
NA	TRBV2	TRBJ2-2	NA	CASGEALAGELFF	TGTGCCAGCGGTGAGGCCCTTGCCGGGGAGCTGTTTTTT
NA	TRBV19	TRBJ2-7	NA	CASSIGHPTTHEQYF	TGTGCCAGTAGTATAGGACATCCAACGACCCACGAGCAGTACTTC
NA	TRBV12-3/TRBV12-4	TRBJ1-2	many	CASSLGPGGYTF	TGTGCCAGCAGTTTAGGTCCGGGTGGCTACACCTTC
TRBD1	TRBV11-3	TRBJ2-2	NA	CASSFTGAAGELFF	TGTGCCAGCAGCTTTACAGGGGCGGCCGGGGAGCTGTTTTTT
TRBD1	TRBV28	TRBJ2-7	NA	CASRGTVLPYEQYF	TGTGCCAGCAGGGGGACAGTCTTACCCTACGAGCAGTACTTC
TRBD2	TRBV27	TRBJ2-5	NA	CASSSGGPEETQYF	TGTGCCAGCAGTTCGGGGGGGCCGGAAGAGACCCAGTACTTC
TRBD1	TRBV7-9	TRBJ2-5	NA	CASSPQGRETQYF	TGTGCCAGCAGTCCACAGGGGCGGGAGACCCAGTACTTC
TRBD1	TRBV7-9	TRBJ1-2	NA	CASKGTGDRYGYTF	TGTGCCAGCAAAGGGACAGGGGATCGCTATGGCTACACCTTC
NA	TRBV9	TRBJ2-1	NA	CASSAEDISSYNEQFF	TGTGCCAGCAGCGCCGAGGACATAAGCTCCTACAATGAGCAGTTCTTC
TRBD2	TRBV5-6	TRBJ2-1	NA	CASGTSWAGGEQFF	TGTGCCAGCGGTACTAGCTGGGCGGGGGGTGAGCAGTTCTTC
NA	TRBV5-1	TRBJ2-5	NA	CASSAALQETQYF	TGCGCCAGCAGCGCGGCCCTCCAAGAGACCCAGTACTTC
NA	TRBV9	TRBJ2-4	NA	CASSAGLKNIQYF	TGTGCCAGCAGCGCTGGACTTAAAAACATTCAGTACTTC
NA	TRBV19	TRBJ1-5	NA	CASRPGHLLLPQHF	TGTGCCAGTAGACCGGGACACCTCCTTTTGCCCCAGCATTTT
TRBD2	TRBV7-9	TRBJ2-5	NA	CASSDPLLAGGETQYF	TGTGCCAGCAGCGACCCCCTTTTGGCGGGGGGAGAGACCCAGTACTTC
TRBD1	TRBV25-1	TRBJ1-4	NA	CASSDSGTGLVMEKLFF	TGTGCCAGCTCGGACTCCGGGACAGGGTTAGTGATGGAAAAACTGTTTTTT
NA	TRBV30	TRBJ2-2	NA	CAWSTTGFGELFF	TGTGCCTGGAGCACTACAGGGTTCGGGGAGCTGTTTTTT
NA	TRBV6-1	TRBJ1-5	NA	CASSEVSVYSNQPQHF	TGTGCCAGCAGTGAAGTGTCGGTCTATAGCAATCAGCCCCAGCATTTT
TRBD1	TRBV2	TRBJ2-2	NA	CASRLPRDRGTGELFF	TGTGCCAGCCGGCTACCGAGGGACAGGGGCACCGGGGAGCTGTTTTTT
TRBD1	TRBV19	TRBJ1-2	NA	CASSVWTGASNYGYTF	TGTGCCAGTAGTGTTTGGACAGGGGCCTCTAACTATGGCTACACCTTC
NA	TRBV19	TRBJ2-1	NA	CASKPGYSYNEQFF	TGTGCCAGTAAGCCAGGGTACTCCTACAATGAGCAGTTCTTC
NA	TRBV14	TRBJ2-7	NA	CASSRGLANSYEQYF	TGTGCCAGCAGCAGGGGGTTGGCCAACTCCTACGAGCAGTACTTC
TRBD1	TRBV5-6	TRBJ1-5	NA	CASSPDRGVGPQHF	TGTGCCAGCAGCCCGGACAGGGGAGTGGGGCCCCAGCATTTT
TRBD1	TRBV30	TRBJ1-3	few	CAWRGYGTGAGNTIYF	TGTGCCTGGAGGGGATATGGGACAGGGGCTGGAAACACCATATATTTT
NA	TRBV9	TRBJ1-2	NA	CASSVQMGTGGVGYTF	TGTGCCAGCAGCGTCCAAATGGGGACGGGGGGCGTTGGCTACACCTTC
TRBD1	TRBV30	TRBJ1-4	NA	CAGDSLGEKLFF	TGTGCCGGGGACAGTTTAGGTGAAAAACTGTTTTTT
NA	TRBV9	TRBJ1-2	NA	CASSVEGEGYTF	TGTGCCAGCAGCGTAGAGGGGGAAGGCTACACCTTC
TRBD1	TRBV5-5	TRBJ1-1	NA	CASSLRTGITEAFF	TGTGCCAGCAGCCTGAGGACAGGGATCACTGAAGCTTTCTTT
NA	TRBV12-5	TRBJ1-2	once	CASGTAAGAYNYGYTF	TGTGCTAGTGGTACGGCTGCAGGGGCCTATAACTATGGCTACACCTTC
NA	TRBV11-3	TRBJ2-1	NA	CASSLSDSPDEQFF	TGTGCCAGCAGCTTATCTGACTCTCCGGATGAGCAGTTCTTC
TRBD2	TRBV9	TRBJ2-3	NA	CASSLRALAGVERDTQYF	TGTGCCAGCAGCCTAAGAGCTCTAGCGGGGGTGGAACGGGATACGCAGTATTTT
NA	TRBV9	TRBJ1-4	NA	CASSVLDRLNEKLFF	TGTGCCAGCAGCGTATTAGACCGACTTAATGAAAAACTGTTTTTT
NA	TRBV21-1	TRBJ2-2	NA	CASRAGYTGELFF	TGTGCCAGCAGAGCAGGGTACACCGGGGAGCTGTTTTTT
NA	TRBV6-6	TRBJ2-7	NA	CASSYSGRRTHEQYF	TGTGCCAGCAGTTACTCTGGCAGGCGAACCCACGAGCAGTACTTC
TRBD2	TRBV6-1	TRBJ2-2	NA	CASSERAGGTGELFF	TGTGCCAGCAGTGAAAGAGCGGGGGGGACCGGGGAGCTGTTTTTT
NA	TRBV7-3	TRBJ2-7	NA	CASSLNPGGRNEQYF	TGTGCCAGCAGCCTCAACCCGGGGGGCCGCAACGAGCAGTACTTC
NA	TRBV6-5	TRBJ1-4	NA	CASSYSAGKANEKLFF	TGTGCCAGCAGTTACTCGGCGGGGAAAGCTAATGAAAAACTGTTTTTT
TRBD1	TRBV29-1	TRBJ2-1	NA	CSVEVEGGLWGNEQFF	TGCAGCGTTGAAGTAGAAGGGGGCCTTTGGGGCAATGAGCAGTTCTTC
NA	TRBV6-5	TRBJ2-1	NA	CASAQAIYNEQFF	TGTGCCAGCGCTCAGGCGATCTACAATGAGCAGTTCTTC